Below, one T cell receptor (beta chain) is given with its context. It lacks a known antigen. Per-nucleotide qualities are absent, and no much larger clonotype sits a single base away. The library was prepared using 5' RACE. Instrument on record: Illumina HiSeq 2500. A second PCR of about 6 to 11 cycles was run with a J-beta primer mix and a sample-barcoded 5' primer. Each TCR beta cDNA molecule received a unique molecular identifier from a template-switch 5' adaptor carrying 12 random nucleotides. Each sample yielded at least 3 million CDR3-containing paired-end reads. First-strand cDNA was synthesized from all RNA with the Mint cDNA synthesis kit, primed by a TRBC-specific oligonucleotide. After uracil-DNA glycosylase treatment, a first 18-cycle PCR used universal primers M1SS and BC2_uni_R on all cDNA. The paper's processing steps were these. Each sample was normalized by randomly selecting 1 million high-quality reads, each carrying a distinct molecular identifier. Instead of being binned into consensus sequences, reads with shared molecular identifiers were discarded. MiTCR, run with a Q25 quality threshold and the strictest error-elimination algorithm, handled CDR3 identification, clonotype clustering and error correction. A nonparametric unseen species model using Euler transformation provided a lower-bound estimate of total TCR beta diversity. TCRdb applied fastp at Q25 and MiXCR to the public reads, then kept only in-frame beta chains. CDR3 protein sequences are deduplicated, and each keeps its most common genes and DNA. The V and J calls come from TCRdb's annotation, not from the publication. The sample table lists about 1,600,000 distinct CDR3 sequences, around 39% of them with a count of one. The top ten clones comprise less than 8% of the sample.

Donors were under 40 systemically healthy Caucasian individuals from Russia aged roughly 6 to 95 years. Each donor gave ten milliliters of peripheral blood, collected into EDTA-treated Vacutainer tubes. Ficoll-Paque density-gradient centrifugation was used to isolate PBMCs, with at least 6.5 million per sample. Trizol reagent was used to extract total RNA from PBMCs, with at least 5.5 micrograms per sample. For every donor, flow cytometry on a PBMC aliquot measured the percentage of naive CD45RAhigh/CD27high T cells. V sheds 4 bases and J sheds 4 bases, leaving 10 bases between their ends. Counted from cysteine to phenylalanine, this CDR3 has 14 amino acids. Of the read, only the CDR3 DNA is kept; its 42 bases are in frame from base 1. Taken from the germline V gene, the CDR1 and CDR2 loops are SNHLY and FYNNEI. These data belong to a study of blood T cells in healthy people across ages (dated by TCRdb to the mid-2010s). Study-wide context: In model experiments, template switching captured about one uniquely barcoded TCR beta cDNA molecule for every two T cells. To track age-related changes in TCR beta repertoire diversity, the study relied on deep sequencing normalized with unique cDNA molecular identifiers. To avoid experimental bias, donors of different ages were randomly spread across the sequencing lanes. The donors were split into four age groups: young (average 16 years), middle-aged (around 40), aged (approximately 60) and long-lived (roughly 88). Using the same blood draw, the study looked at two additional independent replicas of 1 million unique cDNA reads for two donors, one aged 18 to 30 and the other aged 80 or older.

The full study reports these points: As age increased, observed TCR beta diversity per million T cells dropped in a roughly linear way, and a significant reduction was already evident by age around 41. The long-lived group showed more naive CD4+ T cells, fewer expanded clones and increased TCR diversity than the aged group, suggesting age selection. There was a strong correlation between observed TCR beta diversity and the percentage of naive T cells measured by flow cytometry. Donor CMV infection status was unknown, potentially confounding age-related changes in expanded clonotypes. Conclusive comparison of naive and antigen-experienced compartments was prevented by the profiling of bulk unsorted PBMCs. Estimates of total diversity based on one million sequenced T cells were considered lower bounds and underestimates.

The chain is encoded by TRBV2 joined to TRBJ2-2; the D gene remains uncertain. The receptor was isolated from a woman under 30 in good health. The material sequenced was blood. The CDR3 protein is CASSAGVSTGELFF. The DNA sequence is TGTGCCAGCAGTGCTGGGGTCAGCACCGGGGAGCTGTTTTTT.